One TCR beta chain is described in this entry. The data originate from a study of glioma-infiltrating T cells after dendritic cell vaccination. Study at large: Samples are from glioblastoma patients in Phase I and II dendritic cell vaccine trials. Autologous tumor lysate was loaded overnight onto monocyte-derived dendritic cells grown seven days with IL-4 and GM-CSF.

Measured with immunoSEQ multiplex PCR; TCRdb has only the in-frame clones, and not every one. The sample comprises roughly 100,000 clones, about four fifths of which are singletons, and 9.5% to 15% rests with the top ten. The CDR3 sequence is 16 residues long. Trimming cost V 3 bases and J 0 bases, with 12 bases left between them. CDR1 is MNHEY and CDR2 is SMNVEV in the germline V gene (reference sequence). The sample consisted of blood, taken before dendritic cell vaccination. The receptor was isolated from a human donor with glioblastoma. The genes are TRBV27 and TRBJ2-1; D perhaps matches TRBD2 (5 bases). CDR3 amino acids: CASSFGLASSYNEQFF. As DNA, the CDR3 is TGTGCCAGCAGTTTTGGGCTAGCCAGCTCCTACAATGAGCAGTTCTTC.